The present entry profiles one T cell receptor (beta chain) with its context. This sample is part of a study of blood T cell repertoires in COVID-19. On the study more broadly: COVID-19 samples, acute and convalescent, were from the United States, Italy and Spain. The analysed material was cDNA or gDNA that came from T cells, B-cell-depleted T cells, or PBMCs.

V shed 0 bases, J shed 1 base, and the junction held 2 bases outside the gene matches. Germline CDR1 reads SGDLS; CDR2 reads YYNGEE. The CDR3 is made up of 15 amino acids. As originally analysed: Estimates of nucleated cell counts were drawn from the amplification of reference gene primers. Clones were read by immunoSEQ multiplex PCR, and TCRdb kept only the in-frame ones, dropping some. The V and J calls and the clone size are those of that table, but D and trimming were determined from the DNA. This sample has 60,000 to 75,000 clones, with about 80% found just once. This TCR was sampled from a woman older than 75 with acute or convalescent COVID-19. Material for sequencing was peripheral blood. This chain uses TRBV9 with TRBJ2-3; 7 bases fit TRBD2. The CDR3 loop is CASSVGGRGTDTQYF. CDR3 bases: TGTGCCAGCAGCGTAGGCGGGAGAGGCACAGATACGCAGTATTTT.